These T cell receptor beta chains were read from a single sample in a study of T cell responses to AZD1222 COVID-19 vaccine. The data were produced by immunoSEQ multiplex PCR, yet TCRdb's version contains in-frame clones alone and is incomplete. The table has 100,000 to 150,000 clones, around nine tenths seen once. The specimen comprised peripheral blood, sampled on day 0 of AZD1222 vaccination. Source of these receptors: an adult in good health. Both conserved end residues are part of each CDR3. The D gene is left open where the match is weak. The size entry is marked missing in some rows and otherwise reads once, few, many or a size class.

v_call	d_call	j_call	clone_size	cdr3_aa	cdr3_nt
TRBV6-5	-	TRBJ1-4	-	CASGEQGLEKLFF	TGTGCCAGCGGCGAGCAGGGCCTTGAAAAACTGTTTTTT
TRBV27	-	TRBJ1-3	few	CASSSALGGSGNTIYF	TGTGCCAGCAGTTCCGCTCTGGGAGGGTCTGGAAACACCATATATTTT
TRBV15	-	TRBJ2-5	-	CATSREGKDQETQYF	TGTGCCACCAGCAGAGAGGGGAAAGACCAAGAGACCCAGTACTTC
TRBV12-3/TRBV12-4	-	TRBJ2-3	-	CASSKSTDTQYF	TGTGCCAGCAGTAAGAGCACAGATACGCAGTATTTT
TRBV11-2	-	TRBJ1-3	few	CASSAYQGGENTIYF	TGTGCCAGCAGCGCCTACCAGGGAGGAGAAAACACCATATATTTT
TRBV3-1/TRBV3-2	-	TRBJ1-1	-	CASSSRGRNTEAFF	TGTGCCAGCAGCAGCCGGGGGCGAAACACTGAAGCTTTCTTT
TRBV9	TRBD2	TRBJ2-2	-	CASSVRLADNTGELFF	TGTGCCAGCAGCGTCCGACTAGCAGATAACACCGGGGAGCTGTTTTTT
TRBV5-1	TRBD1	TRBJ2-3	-	CASSQGQTDTQYF	TGCGCCAGCAGCCAGGGACAGACAGATACGCAGTATTTT
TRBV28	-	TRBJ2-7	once	CASSWPGLSYEQYF	TGTGCCAGCAGCTGGCCGGGCCTCTCCTACGAGCAGTACTTC
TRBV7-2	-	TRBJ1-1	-	CASSYVSHTEAFF	TGTGCCAGCAGCTATGTGTCCCACACTGAAGCTTTCTTT
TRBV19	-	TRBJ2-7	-	CASSEQVSSYEQYF	TGTGCCAGTAGTGAGCAGGTCTCGTCCTACGAGCAGTACTTC
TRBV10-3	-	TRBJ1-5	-	CATRPRGSGQPQHF	TGTGCCACCCGCCCGAGGGGTTCAGGTCAGCCCCAGCATTTT
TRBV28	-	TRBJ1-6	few	CASSLGGNNSPLHF	TGTGCCAGCAGTTTAGGTGGCAATAATTCACCCCTCCACTTT
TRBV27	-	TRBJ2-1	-	CASSLSDLGRINEQFF	TGTGCCAGCAGTTTATCGGATTTGGGACGGATCAATGAGCAGTTCTTC
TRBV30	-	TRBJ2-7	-	CAWMGGPYEQYF	TGTGCCTGGATGGGGGGCCCCTACGAGCAGTACTTC
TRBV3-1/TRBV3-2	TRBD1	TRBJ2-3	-	CASSQDRQGGTDTQYF	TGTGCCAGCAGCCAAGATCGACAGGGTGGCACAGATACGCAGTATTTT
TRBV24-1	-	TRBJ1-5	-	CATSDGARPQHF	TGTGCCACCAGTGATGGCGCCAGGCCCCAGCATTTT
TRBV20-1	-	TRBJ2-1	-	CSVKLRDEQFF	TGCAGTGTTAAATTAAGGGATGAGCAGTTCTTC
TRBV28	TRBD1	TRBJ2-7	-	CASSTTGTGGYEQYF	TGTGCCAGCAGTACCACCGGGACAGGCGGTTACGAGCAGTACTTC
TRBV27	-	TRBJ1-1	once	CASSLWGGVSNTEAFF	TGTGCCAGCAGTTTATGGGGGGGAGTCTCGAACACTGAAGCTTTCTTT
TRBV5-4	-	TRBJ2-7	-	CASSRGGRYEQYF	TGTGCCAGCAGCCGAGGCGGGCGCTACGAGCAGTACTTC
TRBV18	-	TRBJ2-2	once	CASSPKQGTGELFF	TGTGCCAGCTCACCAAAACAGGGAACCGGGGAGCTGTTTTTT
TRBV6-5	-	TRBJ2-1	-	CASSSPVSAHHEQFF	TGTGCCAGCAGTTCCCCGGTTTCAGCTCACCATGAGCAGTTCTTC